A selection of T cell receptor beta chains follows, all from one sample in a study of blood T cells in healthy people across ages. Via MiXCR, TCRdb re-called the 5' RACE reads, giving one row per CDR3 protein. The profile shows fewer than 800,000 distinct CDR3 sequences, about half of them singletons. The sample comprised blood. The receptors were gathered from a woman aged 55 to 70 in good health. Both conserved end residues are part of each CDR3.

V: TRBV20-1; J: TRBJ2-7; CDR3: CSAGTASSYEQYF
V: TRBV20-1; J: TRBJ2-4; CDR3: CSARVQSLAKNIQYF
V: TRBV7-3; J: TRBJ1-5; CDR3: CASSLMAGGTPQHF
V: TRBV21-1; J: TRBJ2-5; CDR3: CASSKVEGIPETQYF
V: TRBV12-3/TRBV12-4; J: TRBJ2-5; CDR3: CASSPPEGEQYF
V: TRBV7-2; J: TRBJ2-5; CDR3: CASSPETGKAGETQYF
V: TRBV4-3; J: TRBJ2-1; CDR3: CASSQVDGYNEQFF
V: TRBV30; J: .; CDR3: CAWKGEETQYF
V: TRBV2; J: TRBJ2-6; CDR3: CASCEDRMGSGANVLTF
V: TRBV7-3; J: TRBJ2-1; CDR3: CASSLEVQSTISEQFF
V: TRBV6-5; J: TRBJ2-1; CDR3: CASSYSRERQFF
V: TRBV7-2; J: TRBJ1-5; CDR3: CATQTTGTYNQPQHF
V: TRBV7-9; J: TRBJ1-6; CDR3: CASSLTAYNSPLHF
V: TRBV27; J: TRBJ2-3; CDR3: CASSLITSQGIGDTQYF
V: TRBV6-4; J: TRBJ1-1; CDR3: CASSDRGLTGAFF
V: TRBV9; J: TRBJ2-5; CDR3: CASSVEGYRTGGETQYF
V: TRBV20-1; J: TRBJ2-5; CDR3: CSAGRRTGETQYF
V: TRBV9; J: TRBJ2-2; CDR3: CASTLDKNTGELFF
V: TRBV20-1; J: TRBJ2-7; CDR3: CSASRGGGYEQYF
V: TRBV18; J: TRBJ2-3; CDR3: CASSPGTGEADTQYF
V: TRBV7-2; J: TRBJ1-2; CDR3: CASSLVGRQPKNGYTF
V: TRBV5-4; J: TRBJ2-1; CDR3: CASSLGGLAGVNVQFF